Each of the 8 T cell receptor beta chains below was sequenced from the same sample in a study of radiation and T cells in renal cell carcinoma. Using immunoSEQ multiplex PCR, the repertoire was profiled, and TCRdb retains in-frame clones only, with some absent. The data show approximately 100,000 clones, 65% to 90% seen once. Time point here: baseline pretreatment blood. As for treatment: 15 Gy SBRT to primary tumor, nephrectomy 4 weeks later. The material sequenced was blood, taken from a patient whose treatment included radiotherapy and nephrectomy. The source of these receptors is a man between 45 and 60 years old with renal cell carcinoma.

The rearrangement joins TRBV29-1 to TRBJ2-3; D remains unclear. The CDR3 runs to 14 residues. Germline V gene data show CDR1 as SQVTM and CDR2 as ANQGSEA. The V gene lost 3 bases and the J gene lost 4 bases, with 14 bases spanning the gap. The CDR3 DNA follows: TGCAGCGTTGATATTATTGCAGAGGCAGATACGCAGTATTTT. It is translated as CSVDIIAEADTQYF.

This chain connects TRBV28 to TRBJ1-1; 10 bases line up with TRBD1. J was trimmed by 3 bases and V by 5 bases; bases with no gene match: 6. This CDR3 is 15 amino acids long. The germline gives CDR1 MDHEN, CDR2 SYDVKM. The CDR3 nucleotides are TGTGCCAGCAGTATATCGGGACAGGGGTACACTGAAGCTTTCTTT. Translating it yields CASSISGQGYTEAFF. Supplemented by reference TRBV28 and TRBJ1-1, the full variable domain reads DVKVTQSSRYLVKRTGEKVFLECVQDMDHENMFWYRQDPGLGLRLIYFSYDVKMKEKGDIPEGYSVSREKKERFSLILESASTNQTSMYLCASSISGQGYTEAFFGQGTRLTVV.

CDR3 in DNA: TGTGCCAGCCTCGAGTCCGGGGCCAACGTCCTGACTTTC. It yields the protein CASLESGANVLTF. The chain recombines TRBV18 with TRBJ2-6, with D unclear. Germline loops: CDR1 KGHSH, CDR2 LQKENI. Trimming took 8 bases from V and 4 from J, leaving 9 bases between them. This CDR3 comprises 13 residues. Looking up the rest from reference TRBV18 and TRBJ2-6 gives the full variable domain: NAGVMQNPRHLVRRRGQEARLRCSPMKGHSHVYWYRQLPEEGLKFMVYLQKENIIDESGMPKERFSAEFPKEGPSILRIQQVVRGDSAAYFCASLESGANVLTFGAGSRLTVL.

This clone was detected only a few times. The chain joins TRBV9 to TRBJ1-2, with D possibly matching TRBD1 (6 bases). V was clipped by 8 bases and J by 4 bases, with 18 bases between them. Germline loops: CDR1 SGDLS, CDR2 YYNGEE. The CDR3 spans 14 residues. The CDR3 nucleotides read TGTGCCAGTACGGGGGCACCGGGAGCCTATGGCTACACCTTC. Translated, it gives CASTGAPGAYGYTF.

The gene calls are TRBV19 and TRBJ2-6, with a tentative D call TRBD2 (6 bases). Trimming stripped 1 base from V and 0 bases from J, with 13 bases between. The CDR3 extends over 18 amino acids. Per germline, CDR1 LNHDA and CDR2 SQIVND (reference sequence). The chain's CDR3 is CASSIVGLAYSGANVLTF. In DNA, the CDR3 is TGTGCCAGTAGTATAGTGGGACTGGCCTACTCTGGGGCCAACGTCCTGACTTTC.

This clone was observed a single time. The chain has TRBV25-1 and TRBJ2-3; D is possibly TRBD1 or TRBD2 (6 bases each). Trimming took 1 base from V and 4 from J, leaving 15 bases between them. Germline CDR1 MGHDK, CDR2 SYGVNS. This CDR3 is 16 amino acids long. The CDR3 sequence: CASSEWGAGRADTQYF. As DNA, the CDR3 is TGTGCCAGCAGTGAATGGGGGGCAGGGCGCGCAGATACGCAGTATTTT.

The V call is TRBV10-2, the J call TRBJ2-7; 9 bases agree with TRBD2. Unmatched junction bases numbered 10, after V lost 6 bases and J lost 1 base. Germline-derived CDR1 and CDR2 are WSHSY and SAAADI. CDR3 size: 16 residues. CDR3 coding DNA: TGCGCCAGCAGGGGACTAGCCTCAAACGGGTCCTACGAGCAGTACTTC. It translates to CASRGLASNGSYEQYF.

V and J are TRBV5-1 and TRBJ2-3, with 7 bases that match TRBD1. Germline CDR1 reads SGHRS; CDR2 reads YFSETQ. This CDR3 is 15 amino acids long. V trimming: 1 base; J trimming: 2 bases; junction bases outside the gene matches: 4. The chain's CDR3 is CASSLSGQNTDTQYF. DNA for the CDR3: TGCGCCAGCAGCTTGTCGGGACAGAACACAGATACGCAGTATTTT.